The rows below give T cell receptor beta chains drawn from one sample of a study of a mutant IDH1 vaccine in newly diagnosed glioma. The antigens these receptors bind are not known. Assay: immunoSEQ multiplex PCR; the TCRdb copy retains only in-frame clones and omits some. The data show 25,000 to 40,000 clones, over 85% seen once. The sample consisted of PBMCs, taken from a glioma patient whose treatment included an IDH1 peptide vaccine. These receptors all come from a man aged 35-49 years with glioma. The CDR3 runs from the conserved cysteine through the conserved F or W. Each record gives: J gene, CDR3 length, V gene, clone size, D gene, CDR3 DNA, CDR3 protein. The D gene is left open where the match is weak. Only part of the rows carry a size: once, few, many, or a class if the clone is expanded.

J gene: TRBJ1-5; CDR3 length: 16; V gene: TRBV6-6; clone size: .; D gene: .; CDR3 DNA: TGTGCCAGCAGTCCCACAGGCTTTTATAGCAATCAGCCCCAGCATTTT; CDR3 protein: CASSPTGFYSNQPQHF
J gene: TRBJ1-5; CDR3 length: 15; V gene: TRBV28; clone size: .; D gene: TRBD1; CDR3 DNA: TGTGCCAGCAGTTTTCGGACAGGGAGGGCCCAGCCCCAGCATTTT; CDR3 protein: CASSFRTGRAQPQHF
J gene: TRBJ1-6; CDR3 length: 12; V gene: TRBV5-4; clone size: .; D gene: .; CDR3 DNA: TGTGCCAGCAGCACCGGGGCCCAGGACCTCCACTTT; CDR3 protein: CASSTGAQDLHF
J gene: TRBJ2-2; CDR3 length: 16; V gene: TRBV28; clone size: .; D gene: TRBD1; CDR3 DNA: TGTGCCAGCAGTTTGTTCAGGGGGAAGAACACCGGGGAGCTGTTTTTT; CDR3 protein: CASSLFRGKNTGELFF
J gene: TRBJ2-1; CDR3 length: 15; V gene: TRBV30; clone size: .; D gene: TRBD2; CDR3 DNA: TGTGCCTGGAGCGCCGTTACGGGGGGTTACAATGAGCAGTTCTTC; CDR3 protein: CAWSAVTGGYNEQFF
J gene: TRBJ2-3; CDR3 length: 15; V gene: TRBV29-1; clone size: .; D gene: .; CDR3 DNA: TGCAGCGTTGAAACGACCCGGGCGGCGACAGATACGCAGTATTTT; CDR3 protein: CSVETTRAATDTQYF
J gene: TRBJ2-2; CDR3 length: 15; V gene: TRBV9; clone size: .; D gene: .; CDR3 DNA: TGTGCCAGCAGCGTAGCAGGAGCCCCATCCGGGGAGCTGTTTTTT; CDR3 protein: CASSVAGAPSGELFF
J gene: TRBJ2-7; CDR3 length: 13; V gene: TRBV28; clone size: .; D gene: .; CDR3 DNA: TGTGCCAGCAGGGGGGGGCTGACGTACGAGCAGTACTTC; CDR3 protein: CASRGGLTYEQYF
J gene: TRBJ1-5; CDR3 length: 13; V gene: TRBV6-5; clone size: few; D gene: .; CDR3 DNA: TGTGCCAGCAGTCGGACAGTCAATCAGCCCCAGCATTTT; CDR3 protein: CASSRTVNQPQHF
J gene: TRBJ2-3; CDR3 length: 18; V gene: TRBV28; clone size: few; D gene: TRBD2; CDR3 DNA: TGTGCCAGCAGCACTGGCCCTCTGAGGACTAGCGGGCTTGATACGCAGTATTTT; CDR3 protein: CASSTGPLRTSGLDTQYF
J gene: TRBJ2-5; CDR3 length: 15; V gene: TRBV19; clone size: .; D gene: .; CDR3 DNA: TGTGCCAGTAGTATAAGGGCAGGGGCTCAGGAGACCCAGTACTTC; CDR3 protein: CASSIRAGAQETQYF
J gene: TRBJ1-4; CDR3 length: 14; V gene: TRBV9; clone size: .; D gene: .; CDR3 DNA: TGTGCCAGCAGCCCCGGGTGGGGCAATGAAAAACTGTTTTTT; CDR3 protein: CASSPGWGNEKLFF
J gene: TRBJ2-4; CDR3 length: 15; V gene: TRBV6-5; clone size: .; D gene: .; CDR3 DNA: TGTGCCAGCAGTTACTCGCTACGGGGGCGAAACATTCAGTACTTC; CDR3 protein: CASSYSLRGRNIQYF
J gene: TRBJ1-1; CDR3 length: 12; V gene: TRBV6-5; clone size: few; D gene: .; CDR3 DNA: TGTGCCAGCAGTTACAAGAACACTGAAGCTTTCTTT; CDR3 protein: CASSYKNTEAFF
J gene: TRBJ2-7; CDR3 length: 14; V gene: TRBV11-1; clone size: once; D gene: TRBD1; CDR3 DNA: TGTGCCAGCAGCTCTTCAGGGGGTTCCTACGAGCAGTACTTC; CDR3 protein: CASSSSGGSYEQYF
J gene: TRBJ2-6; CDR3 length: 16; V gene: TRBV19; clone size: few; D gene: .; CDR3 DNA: TGTGCCAGTAGCATTAGCGGTAGCTCTGGGGCCAACGTCCTGACTTTC; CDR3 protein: CASSISGSSGANVLTF
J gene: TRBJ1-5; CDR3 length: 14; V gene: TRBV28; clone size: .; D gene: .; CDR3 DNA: TGTGCCACCGTGTCGGGAAATAGCAATCAGCCCCAGCATTTT; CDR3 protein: CATVSGNSNQPQHF
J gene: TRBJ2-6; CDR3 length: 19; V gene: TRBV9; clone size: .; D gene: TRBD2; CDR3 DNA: TGTGCCAGCAGCCCGAGGGGGACTAGCGGGAGATCCGGGGCCAACGTCCTGACTTTC; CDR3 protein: CASSPRGTSGRSGANVLTF
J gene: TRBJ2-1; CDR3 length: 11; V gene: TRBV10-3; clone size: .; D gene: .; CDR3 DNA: TGTGCCATCAGTGCAGACAATGAGCAGTTCTTC; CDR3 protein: CAISADNEQFF
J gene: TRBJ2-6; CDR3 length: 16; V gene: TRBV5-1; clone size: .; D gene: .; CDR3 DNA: TGCGCCAGCACGATGACGGGGGTAACCGGGGCCAACGTCCTGACTTTC; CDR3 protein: CASTMTGVTGANVLTF
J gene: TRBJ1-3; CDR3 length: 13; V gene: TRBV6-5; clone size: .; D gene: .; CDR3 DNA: TGTGCCAGCTCCCGGGATCCTGGAAACACCATATATTTT; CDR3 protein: CASSRDPGNTIYF
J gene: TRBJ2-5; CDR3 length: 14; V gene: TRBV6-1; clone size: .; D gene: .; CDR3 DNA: TGTGCCAGCAGGAGGGACTCAGGAGGCGAGACCCAGTACTTC; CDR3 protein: CASRRDSGGETQYF
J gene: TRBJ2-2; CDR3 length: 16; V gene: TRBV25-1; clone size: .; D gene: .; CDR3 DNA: TGTGCCAGCAGTGAATGGGGGGTAGTAAGCACCGGGGAGCTGTTTTTT; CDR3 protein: CASSEWGVVSTGELFF
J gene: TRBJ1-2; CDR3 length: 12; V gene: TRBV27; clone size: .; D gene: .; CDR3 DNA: TGTGCCAGCAGTTCTATCGGGGGTAGCTACACCTTC; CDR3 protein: CASSSIGGSYTF
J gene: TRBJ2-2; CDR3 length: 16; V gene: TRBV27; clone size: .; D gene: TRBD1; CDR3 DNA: TGTGCCAGCAGTCCTTGGGACAGTACGAACACCGGGGAGCTGTTTTTT; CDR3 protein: CASSPWDSTNTGELFF
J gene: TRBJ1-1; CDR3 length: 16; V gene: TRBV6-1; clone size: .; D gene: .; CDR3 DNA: TGTGCCAGCAGTGAAGCGGGGGGCAGGGCAAGGTCTGAAGCTTTCTTT; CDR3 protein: CASSEAGGRARSEAFF
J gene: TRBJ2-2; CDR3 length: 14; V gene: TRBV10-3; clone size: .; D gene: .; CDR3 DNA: TGTGCCATCAGGGGGGACGTTAACACCGGGGAGCTGTTTTTT; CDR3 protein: CAIRGDVNTGELFF